One and the same sample provided the 15 T cell receptor beta chains below, sequenced in a study of CD8 T cells in Susac syndrome. Random hexamers served to reverse transcribe roughly 0.5 to 1 ug RNA. TCRdb redid the calling of the immunoSEQ multiplex PCR reads with MiXCR, one entry per CDR3 protein. The sample carries about 250,000 distinct CDR3 sequences, about 93% recorded once. Specimen: CD4+ T cells from PBMCs. The source of these receptors is a human donor with multiple sclerosis.

V is TRBV3-1 and J is TRBJ1-1, with TRBD1 matching 9 bases. V lost 7 bases, J lost 5 bases, and 8 bases stayed unmatched. This CDR3 has 14 residues. Germline assignment: CDR1 LGHDT and CDR2 YNNKEL (reference sequence). The CDR3 is CASNNRGPGTEAFF. DNA for the CDR3: TGTGCCAGCAACAACAGGGGGCCGGGGACTGAAGCTTTCTTT.

This sequence joins TRBV23-1 and TRBJ1-4; no definite D call. TRBV23-1 is sorted into the ORF group, with uncertain function. V shed 0 bases and J shed 7 bases, with 12 bases lying between them. The CDR3 covers 15 residues. In DNA, the CDR3 is TGCGCCAGCAGTCAATCGGAAGAGGGTCCTGAAAAACTGTTTTTT. Protein sequence: CASSQSEEGPEKLFF.

The J gene is TRBJ2-5, the V gene TRBV7-9; 7 nucleotides align to TRBD2. Germline V gene sequence: CDR1 SEHNR, CDR2 FQNEAQ (reference sequence). The CDR3 has 17 residues. J was trimmed by 0 bases and V by 5 bases; bases with no gene match: 12. CDR3 in amino acids: CASSRRGGPMYQETQYF. CDR3 DNA sequence: TGTGCCAGCAGCCGCCGCGGGGGACCTATGTACCAAGAGACCCAGTACTTC.

The V call is TRBV20-1, the J call TRBJ1-1; D not resolved. Trimming pared 5 bases from V and 1 base from J, leaving 8 bases between. Germline V CDR1 and CDR2: DFQATT, SNEGSKA (reference sequence). There are 12 residues in the CDR3. The CDR3 sequence is CSADPGNTEAFF. CDR3 bases: TGCAGTGCTGACCCCGGGAACACTGAAGCTTTCTTT.

The V and J genes are TRBV2 and TRBJ2-5; tentative D call: TRBD2 (5 bases). CDR1 and CDR2 (germline): SNHLY, FYNNEI. This CDR3 region has 17 residues. V dropped 3 bases and J dropped 2 bases, with 19 bases sitting between them. CDR3 amino acids: CASSDPGWSPRQETQYF. In nucleotides, the CDR3 is TGTGCCAGCAGTGACCCGGGATGGTCCCCCCGACAAGAGACCCAGTACTTC.

CDR3 sequence (DNA): TGCAGCGTTGAAAAAGAGGGGGTTAACACTGAAGCTTTCTTT. As protein: CSVEKEGVNTEAFF. The chain has TRBV29-1 and TRBJ1-1, with TRBD1 as a possible D gene (6 bases). CDR1 SQVTM and CDR2 ANQGSEA come from the germline V gene. The CDR3 is 14 residues long. Trimming removed 2 bases at V and 2 bases at J, with 12 bases between.

This clonotype was found once. The CDR3 is CASSKGLRDANTGELFF. CDR3 bases: TGTGCCAGCAGCAAGGGACTGAGAGACGCGAACACCGGGGAGCTGTTTTTT. V usage is TRBV7-9 and J usage is TRBJ2-2; weak D call: TRBD2 (6 bases). Germline CDR1 is SEHNR and CDR2 is FQNEAQ (reference sequence). Trimming pared 5 bases from V and 0 bases from J, leaving 16 bases between. This CDR3 comprises 17 residues.

This rearrangement joins TRBV29-1 to TRBJ2-6; 8 nucleotides match TRBD2. Germline V lookup: CDR1 SQVTM, CDR2 ANQGSEA. The CDR3 covers 17 residues. The V and J ends lost 4 bases and 0 bases, in that order; junction bases with no gene match: 8. The chain's CDR3 is CSVGISSGFSGANVLTF. The DNA for the CDR3 is TGCAGCGTTGGTATCTCTAGCGGGTTCTCTGGGGCCAACGTCCTGACTTTC. The entire variable domain, with the rest obtained from reference TRBV29-1 and TRBJ2-6, is as follows: SAVISQKPSRDICQRGTSLTIQCQVDSQVTMMFWYRQQPGQSLTLIATANQGSEATYESGFVIDKFPISRPNLTFSTLTVSNMSPEDSSIYLCSVGISSGFSGANVLTFGAGSRLTVL.

Written as DNA, the CDR3 is TGTGCCAGCAGCCCCGGACTAGCGGCTTACAATGAGCAGTTCTTC. Protein: CASSPGLAAYNEQFF. The chain recombines TRBV3-1 with TRBJ2-1; TRBD2 matches at 10 bases. Germline CDR1 is LGHDT and CDR2 is YNNKEL (reference sequence). The V segment lost 4 bases and the J segment 4 bases; nucleotides outside the gene matches: 4. CDR3 length: 15 amino acids.

V and J are TRBV10-3 and TRBJ1-2; TRBD1 matches 8 bases. Looked up from germline, CDR1 is ENHRY and CDR2 is SYGVKD. The CDR3 contains 15 residues. J gave up 1 base and V 9 bases, and 10 bases lay outside the gene matches. The CDR3 region is CAITPGQVDNYGYTF. In nucleotides, the CDR3 is TGTGCCATAACTCCGGGACAGGTTGATAACTATGGCTACACCTTC.

V and J are TRBV5-4 and TRBJ2-1; either TRBD1 or TRBD2 may fit D (5 bases each). The CDR3 contains 14 residues. V lost 0 bases and J lost 5, with 9 bases in between. The V gene's germline CDR1 is SGHNT and CDR2 YYREEE (reference sequence). The CDR3: CASSLVGDHNEQFF. The DNA for the CDR3 is TGTGCCAGCAGCTTGGTTGGGGACCACAATGAGCAGTTCTTC.

This clonotype appeared once. The CDR3 protein is CATSSLTTDHNEQYV. The CDR3, as DNA: TGTGCCACCAGCAGCCTGACGACAGACCATAACGAGCAGTACGTC. The chain employs TRBV15 and TRBJ2-7; D is perhaps TRBD1 (5 bases). CDR1 and CDR2 from the germline V gene are LNHNV and YYDKDF (reference sequence). V was clipped by 3 bases and J by 5 bases, with 17 bases between them. The length of the CDR3 is 15 residues.

The chain carries TRBV7-9 and TRBJ2-7, with 10 positions matching TRBD2. The CDR3 has 16 amino acids. Trimming took 1 base from V and 5 from J; bases not matched to a gene: 8. Germline assignment: CDR1 SEHNR and CDR2 FQNEAQ (reference sequence). CDR3 residues: CASSLGPSGSNDEQYV. As DNA, the CDR3 is TGTGCCAGCAGCTTAGGCCCTAGCGGGAGTAACGACGAGCAGTACGTC.

This chain links TRBV18 with TRBJ2-7, with a possible D match to TRBD2 (6 bases). From germline, CDR1 is KGHSH and CDR2 LQKENI. The CDR3 runs 13 residues. With 3 bases removed from V and 7 bases from J, the gap between germline ends came to 13 bases. CDR3 in DNA: TGTGCCAGCTCACCTCTAGACCGGGGGGAGCAGTACTTC. It is translated as CASSPLDRGEQYF. The whole variable domain, filled in from reference TRBV18 and TRBJ2-7, reads NAGVMQNPRHLVRRRGQEARLRCSPMKGHSHVYWYRQLPEEGLKFMVYLQKENIIDESGMPKERFSAEFPKEGPSILRIQQVVRGDSAAYFCASSPLDRGEQYFGPGTRLTVT.

The J gene is TRBJ1-5, the V gene TRBV19; TRBD1 aligns across 7 bases. CDR1 is LNHDA and CDR2 is SQIVND in the germline V gene (reference sequence). V lost 7 bases to trimming and J lost 6 bases; unmatched junction nucleotides: 12. This CDR3 has 15 amino acids. CDR3 amino acids: CASTRGRQGTQPQHF. The CDR3 region has the DNA TGTGCCAGTACCAGAGGAAGACAGGGTACTCAGCCCCAGCATTTT.